The 26 T cell receptor beta chains below all came from one sample that was sequenced in a study of identifying expanded T cells in peripheral blood. This table comes from immunoSEQ multiplex PCR, and its TCRdb copy is limited to in-frame clones, with some not included. The repertoire has about 86,000 clones, about 85% of them found once; the top ten carry 4.5%. The sequencing input was blood. Receptors originate from a person aged 18 to 75 in good health.

A remark on this clone: One end of the junction does not line up with germline, which may come from a read error. The genes are TRBV15 and TRBJ1-2, with D tentatively TRBD1 (5 bases). Germline values: CDR1 LNHNV, CDR2 YYDKDF (reference sequence). The CDR3 totals 12 residues. The DNA of the CDR3 is TGTGCCACCAGCAGAGAGGGGGGACGAGTATACTTC. Translated, it gives CATSREGGRVYF.

The sample holds one count of this clone. The chain combines TRBV6-1 with TRBJ1-2, with 11 bases identical to TRBD1. The ends lost 6 bases at V and 7 bases at J; junction bases unmatched: 10. From germline, CDR1 is MNHNS and CDR2 SASEGT. The CDR3 is 15 residues long. The CDR3 bases are TGTGCCAGCAGAGCCGGGACAGGGGGAACTCTTGGCTACACCTTC. Amino acid sequence: CASRAGTGGTLGYTF.

J is TRBJ1-1 and V is TRBV6-5; D not certain. From germline, CDR1 is MNHEY and CDR2 SVGAGI. V was trimmed by 5 bases and J by 1 base, leaving 14 bases between them. The CDR3 is 15 amino acids. CDR3 sequence (DNA): TGTGCCAGCAGTCAAGGTTATTACGGGAACACTGAAGCTTTCTTT. Translation: CASSQGYYGNTEAFF.

The CDR3, as DNA: TGTGCCAGCTCAAGAGGACAGGAAATGAACACTGAAGCTTTCTTT. This gives the protein CASSRGQEMNTEAFF. The chain uses TRBV18 and TRBJ1-1, with 7 bases identical to TRBD1. This CDR3 comprises 15 residues. The ends lost 5 bases at V and 0 bases at J; junction bases unmatched: 6. The germline gives CDR1 KGHSH, CDR2 LQKENI.

The chain couples TRBV6-1 to TRBJ2-7; D remains unclear. Trimming removed 1 base at V and 7 bases at J, with 17 bases between. CDR3 size: 15 residues. Per germline, CDR1 MNHNS and CDR2 SASEGT. The chain's CDR3 is CASSEGNRHGREQYF. Here the CDR3 DNA reads TGTGCCAGCAGTGAAGGGAACCGGCACGGCAGAGAGCAGTACTTC.

The chain couples TRBV18 to TRBJ1-3, with TRBD1 as a possible D gene (5 bases). Germline V gene data show CDR1 as KGHSH and CDR2 as LQKENI. The V end was cut by 4 bases, the J end by 0 bases, with 13 bases between. This CDR3 is built from 16 residues. This chain's CDR3 is CASSLGRGDSGNTIYF. The CDR3 DNA sequence: TGTGCCAGCTCACTAGGGAGAGGGGACTCTGGAAACACCATATATTTT.

The chain combines TRBV7-9 with TRBJ2-7; the D is unclear. Between the trimmed V and J ends, which lost 4 bases and 4 bases, there was a span of 8 bases. Germline V gene sequence: CDR1 SEHNR, CDR2 FQNEAQ (reference sequence). This CDR3 spans 12 amino acids. As DNA, the CDR3 is TGTGCCAGCAGCTCCGTGGTGTACGAGCAGTACTTC. Translation: CASSSVVYEQYF.

This rearrangement joins TRBV19 to TRBJ1-2, with D perhaps TRBD1 (5 bases). The CDR3 has 13 amino acids. Looked up from germline, CDR1 is LNHDA and CDR2 is SQIVND (reference sequence). V lost 5 bases and J 5 bases, leaving 12 bases between the germline ends. CDR3 nucleotides: TGTGCCAGTAGTGCGTCGGGACCGTATGGCTACACCTTC. Translation gives CASSASGPYGYTF. Based on the CDR3 plus reference TRBV19 and TRBJ1-2, the full variable domain is DGGITQSPKYLFRKEGQNVTLSCEQNLNHDAMYWYRQDPGQGLRLIYYSQIVNDFQKGDIAEGYSVSREKKESFPLTVTSAQKNPTAFYLCASSASGPYGYTFGSGTRLTVV.

The chain uses TRBV6-6 and TRBJ1-5, with D possibly matching TRBD1 (5 bases). Per germline, CDR1 MNHNY and CDR2 SVGAGI (reference sequence). The CDR3 length is 15 residues. V gave up 4 bases and J gave up 0 bases, with 10 bases separating them. The CDR3 sequence: CASSLGDLSNQPQHF. The CDR3 nucleotides are TGTGCCAGCAGTTTGGGGGATCTTAGCAATCAGCCCCAGCATTTT.

The chain carries TRBV7-7 and TRBJ1-3; no reliable D call. Trimming left V 4 bases short and J 7 bases short, with 11 bases between. This CDR3 contains 13 residues. Germline CDR1 SSHAT, CDR2 FNYEAQ (reference sequence). In nucleotides, the CDR3 is TGTGCCAGCAGCTCTTCTGACGGGAACACCATATATTTT. The encoded protein is CASSSSDGNTIYF.

The CDR3 region has the DNA TGTGCTAGTGGTTTGGTTTTATCTGGGATATCCACTGGGCTCGCCGCGTCTACGCAGTATTTT. Amino acids: CASGLVLSGISTGLAASTQYF. The chain is built from TRBV12-5 and TRBJ2-3; D gene ambiguous. The CDR3 length is 21 residues. From germline, CDR1 is LGHNT and CDR2 FRNRAP. The ends were cut back, 0 bases at V and 8 bases at J, with 33 bases in the middle.

This sequence joins TRBV5-5 and TRBJ1-2, with D tentatively TRBD1 (5 bases). The V end lost 1 base, the J end lost 4 bases, and 11 bases lay between the germline ends. The germline V gene encodes CDR1 SGHKS and CDR2 YYEKEE (reference sequence). The CDR3 runs 14 residues. The chain's CDR3 is CASSLQGTVYGYTF. The CDR3 nucleotides read TGTGCCAGCAGCTTGCAGGGTACGGTCTATGGCTACACCTTC.

The J gene is TRBJ2-5, the V gene TRBV5-6, with D maybe TRBD2 (5 bases). The length of the CDR3 is 14 residues. Trimming stripped 4 bases from V and 4 bases from J, with 14 bases between. CDR1 SGHDT and CDR2 YYEEEE come from the germline V gene. The CDR3 spells CASSPERWGETQYF. CDR3 bases: TGTGCCAGCAGCCCGGAGCGGTGGGGAGAGACCCAGTACTTC.

The V and J genes are TRBV6-4 and TRBJ2-1, with D hard to call. Germline CDR1 and CDR2: MRHNA and SNTAGT. The CDR3 length is 14 residues. Trimming took off 0 bases at V and 5 bases at J, with 8 bases between the two ends. CDR3 DNA sequence: TGTGCCAGCAGTGACTCGACACAGCACAATGAGCAGTTCTTC. Its protein product is CASSDSTQHNEQFF.

The rearrangement joins TRBV6-5 to TRBJ1-1; D is ambiguous. Trimming pared 0 bases from V and 1 base from J, leaving 9 bases between. Germline CDR1 reads MNHEY; CDR2 reads SVGAGI. The CDR3 consists of 15 residues. CDR3 loop: CASSYSPGGNTEAFF. The CDR3 bases are TGTGCCAGCAGTTACTCCCCAGGAGGGAACACTGAAGCTTTCTTT.

The chain uses TRBV7-8 and TRBJ1-5, with unresolved D. The germline V and J ends were trimmed by 3 bases and 12 bases, with 12 bases remaining between them. This CDR3 spans 12 amino acids. In germline, CDR1 is SGHVS, CDR2 FQNEAQ. CDR3 protein: CASSFGRERQHF. CDR3 bases: TGTGCCAGCAGCTTCGGGCGTGAACGCCAGCATTTT.

The chain has TRBV29-1 and TRBJ2-7, with TRBD2 matching 7 bases. The trim removed 5 bases at V and 1 base at J, leaving 11 bases unmatched. The germline gives CDR1 SQVTM, CDR2 ANQGSEA. The CDR3 sequence is 15 residues long. CDR3 bases: TGCAGCGTTTCCGGGGGGTCAGGGCAATCCTACGAGCAGTACTTC. It is translated as CSVSGGSGQSYEQYF.

The genes are TRBV6-5 and TRBJ2-5; TRBD2 agrees at 8 bases. Germline V gene lookup returns CDR1 MNHEY and CDR2 SVGAGI. CDR3 length: 14 amino acids. The junction had 8 bases not matched to a gene; V was cut back by 6 bases and J by 5 bases. DNA for the CDR3: TGTGCCAGCAGGACGGGGGGGACTTGGGAGACCCAGTACTTC. It encodes CASRTGGTWETQYF.

The V and J genes are TRBV11-2 and TRBJ1-6, with D unclear. Germline assignment: CDR1 SGHAT and CDR2 FQNNGV. This CDR3 comprises 14 residues. The V end lost 5 bases, the J end lost 8 bases, and 13 bases lay between the germline ends. The CDR3 spells CASSARTGDSPLHF. The DNA for the CDR3 is TGTGCCAGCAGCGCCCGGACCGGTGATTCACCCCTCCACTTT. Based on the CDR3 plus reference TRBV11-2 and TRBJ1-6, the full variable domain is EAGVAQSPRYKIIEKRQSVAFWCNPISGHATLYWYQQILGQGPKLLIQFQNNGVVDDSQLPKDRFSAERLKGVDSTLKIQPAKLEDSAVYLCASSARTGDSPLHFGNGTRLTVT.

This chain joins TRBV7-9 and TRBJ2-5; the D is unclear. Germline loops: CDR1 SEHNR, CDR2 FQNEAQ (reference sequence). The CDR3 extends over 14 amino acids. V was trimmed by 1 base and J by 2 bases, leaving 8 bases between them. The CDR3: CASSLVQGQETQYF. The CDR3, as DNA: TGTGCCAGCAGCTTAGTTCAAGGACAAGAGACCCAGTACTTC.

V is TRBV7-2 and J is TRBJ2-5, with D perhaps TRBD1 or TRBD2 (6 bases each). Per the germline V gene, CDR1 is SGHTA and CDR2 is FQGNSA. V was pared by 5 bases and J by 4 bases, with 14 bases between. This CDR3 region has 14 residues. The CDR3 nucleotides are TGTGCCAGCAGCATACAGGGAGGTGGAGAGACCCAGTACTTC. Protein sequence: CASSIQGGGETQYF. The entire variable domain, with the rest obtained from reference TRBV7-2 and TRBJ2-5, is as follows: GAGVSQSPSNKVTEKGKDVELRCDPISGHTALYWYRQSLGQGLEFLIYFQGNSAPDKSGLPSDRFSAERTGGSVSTLTIQRTQQEDSAVYLCASSIQGGGETQYFGPGTRLLVL.

V and J are TRBV4-1 and TRBJ1-5; D possibly corresponds to TRBD1 (5 bases). The length of the CDR3 is 16 residues. Trimming stripped 0 bases from V and 7 bases from J, with 16 bases between. Germline CDR1 is MGHRA and CDR2 is YSYEKL. CDR3 DNA: TGCGCCAGCAGCCAAGACGGTCAGGGTTTCCAGCAGCCCCAGCATTTT. As protein: CASSQDGQGFQQPQHF.

This clone is medium-sized by share. Written as DNA, the CDR3 is TGTGCCAGCAGTCCAAAACAGGGGGCTGCCTACAATGAGCAGTTCTTC. This gives the protein CASSPKQGAAYNEQFF. The chain carries TRBV27 and TRBJ2-1; 9 bases map to TRBD1. The trim removed 5 bases at V and 2 bases at J, leaving 7 bases unmatched. This CDR3 comprises 16 residues. Germline-derived CDR1 and CDR2 are MNHEY and SMNVEV (reference sequence).

The J gene is TRBJ2-7, the V gene TRBV19, with D tentatively TRBD1 (6 bases). Germline V gene data show CDR1 as LNHDA and CDR2 as SQIVND (reference sequence). V lost 1 base, J lost 4 bases, and 8 bases lay in between. The CDR3 is made up of 13 amino acids. The CDR3 nucleotides read TGTGCCAGTAGTATAGGAGGGGGTTACGAGCAGTACTTC. Translating it yields CASSIGGGYEQYF. The full variable domain, rest sourced from reference TRBV19 and TRBJ2-7, is DGGITQSPKYLFRKEGQNVTLSCEQNLNHDAMYWYRQDPGQGLRLIYYSQIVNDFQKGDIAEGYSVSREKKESFPLTVTSAQKNPTAFYLCASSIGGGYEQYFGPGTRLTVT.

The chain is built from TRBV7-9 and TRBJ1-2; 9 bases agree with TRBD1. The germline CDR1 and CDR2 sequences are SEHNR and FQNEAQ (reference sequence). V shed 5 bases, J shed 4 bases, and the junction held 5 bases outside the gene matches. The CDR3 extends over 14 amino acids. CDR3 nucleotides: TGTGCCAGCAGCCCCGGGACAGGGCTCTATGGCTACACCTTC. It yields the protein CASSPGTGLYGYTF.

The genes are TRBV29-1 and TRBJ2-4, with TRBD2 matching over 7 bases. The CDR3 covers 11 residues. Losses at the gene ends were 3 bases for V and 8 bases for J; bases not matched to a gene: 1. The V gene's germline CDR1 is SQVTM and CDR2 ANQGSEA. The CDR3 DNA is TGCAGCGTTGATGGGGGGGACATTCAGTACTTC. Translating it yields CSVDGGDIQYF. The entire variable domain, with the rest obtained from reference TRBV29-1 and TRBJ2-4, is as follows: SAVISQKPSRDICQRGTSLTIQCQVDSQVTMMFWYRQQPGQSLTLIATANQGSEATYESGFVIDKFPISRPNLTFSTLTVSNMSPEDSSIYLCSVDGGDIQYFGAGTRLSVL.